A selection of T cell receptor beta chains follows, all from one sample in a study of blood T cell repertoires in COVID-19. The method was immunoSEQ multiplex PCR; TCRdb's version includes in-frame clones alone and lacks a portion of them. Of roughly 140,000 clones listed, 80% are singletons. Input material: peripheral blood. The source is a man in his 70s who had recovered from COVID-19. CDR3s include the opening cysteine and the closing phenylalanine or tryptophan. A D gene is named only where the DNA matches it firmly. The size field is filled for only some rows; it gives once, few, many or a size class.

J gene | clone size | D gene | V gene | CDR3 protein | CDR3 DNA
TRBJ1-1 | - | - | TRBV6-5 | CASSYGGVWRTEAFF | TGTGCCAGCAGTTACGGCGGGGTATGGCGCACTGAAGCTTTCTTT
TRBJ2-1 | - | TRBD2 | TRBV18 | CASSPGLASGRANEQFF | TGTGCCAGCTCACCAGGGTTGGCTAGCGGGAGGGCCAATGAGCAGTTCTTC
TRBJ2-2 | - | TRBD1 | TRBV6-2/TRBV6-3 | CASSYGGQLPTGELFF | TGTGCCAGCAGTTACGGGGGACAGTTGCCCACCGGGGAGCTGTTTTTT
TRBJ1-2 | - | TRBD1 | TRBV19 | CASSLRTGRDGYTF | TGTGCCAGTAGCCTTCGGACAGGGCGGGACGGCTACACCTTC
TRBJ1-2 | - | TRBD1 | TRBV2 | CASSDGQGYGYTF | TGTGCCAGCAGTGATGGACAGGGCTATGGCTACACCTTC
TRBJ1-1 | - | - | TRBV19 | CASSIAQNTEAFF | TGTGCCAGTAGTATAGCACAGAACACTGAAGCTTTCTTT
TRBJ2-2 | once | TRBD1 | TRBV19 | CATTLATGGVGELFF | TGTGCCACGACCTTAGCGACAGGGGGAGTCGGGGAGCTGTTTTTT
TRBJ2-5 | few | - | TRBV2 | CASLSGEARGTQYF | TGTGCCAGCCTGTCGGGGGAGGCGCGGGGGACCCAGTACTTC
TRBJ2-1 | - | TRBD2 | TRBV5-1 | CASSREGLAGYEQFF | TGCGCCAGCAGCAGGGAGGGACTAGCGGGATATGAGCAGTTCTTC
TRBJ2-1 | - | - | TRBV7-9 | CATDILFYNEQFF | TGTGCCACGGACATCCTCTTTTACAATGAGCAGTTCTTC
TRBJ2-7 | - | - | TRBV18 | CASSLSRGTEQYF | TGTGCCAGCTCACTAAGCCGGGGTACGGAGCAGTACTTC
TRBJ2-2 | many | TRBD2 | TRBV2 | CASSDERTSFATGELFF | TGTGCCAGCAGTGACGAGAGGACTAGCTTTGCCACCGGGGAGCTGTTTTTT
TRBJ2-1 | - | TRBD2 | TRBV24-1 | CATSDTTSGRGEQFF | TGTGCCACCAGTGACACGACTAGCGGGAGAGGTGAGCAGTTCTTC
TRBJ2-7 | - | - | TRBV7-2 | CASSYLRDYEQYF | TGTGCCAGCAGCTACCTCAGGGATTACGAGCAGTACTTC
TRBJ2-5 | - | TRBD2 | TRBV11-3 | CASSLRASGSIETQYF | TGTGCCAGCAGCTTAAGGGCTAGCGGGAGCATAGAGACCCAGTACTTC
TRBJ2-7 | - | - | TRBV4-1 | CASSSLTTPYEQYF | TGCGCCAGCAGCTCTCTTACCACACCCTACGAGCAGTACTTC
TRBJ2-7 | - | TRBD2 | TRBV2 | CASIGTSGTYEQYF | TGTGCCAGCATTGGGACTAGCGGGACCTACGAGCAGTACTTC
TRBJ1-3 | few | - | TRBV5-4 | CASSLGASLSGNTIYF | TGTGCCAGCAGCTTGGGGGCCTCTCTATCGGGAAACACCATATATTTT
TRBJ2-7 | - | TRBD2 | TRBV5-1 | CASSLQTSGNEQYF | TGCGCCAGCAGCTTGCAGACTAGCGGGAACGAGCAGTACTTC
TRBJ2-5 | - | TRBD2 | TRBV5-6 | CASSWGGGSILETQYF | TGTGCCAGCAGCTGGGGTGGCGGGAGTATATTAGAGACCCAGTACTTC
TRBJ1-1 | few | - | TRBV19 | CASSPGLLNTEAFF | TGTGCCAGTAGTCCCGGACTTTTGAACACTGAAGCTTTCTTT
TRBJ2-2 | - | - | TRBV7-9 | CASSSTGFTGELFF | TGTGCCAGCAGCTCGACAGGATTCACCGGGGAGCTGTTTTTT
TRBJ2-4 | - | - | TRBV1 | CTSSPEGGREVKNIQYF | TGCACCAGCAGCCCTGAGGGCGGGAGGGAGGTCAAAAACATTCAGTACTTC
TRBJ1-2 | few | TRBD1 | TRBV3-1/TRBV3-2 | CASSHLVGQSYGYTF | TGTGCCAGCAGCCACCTCGTGGGACAGAGCTATGGCTACACCTTC
TRBJ2-1 | - | TRBD2 | TRBV4-2 | CASAGGPPYNEQFF | TGTGCCAGCGCGGGAGGGCCACCTTACAATGAGCAGTTCTTC
TRBJ2-5 | once | - | TRBV25-1 | CASSLGAAETQYF | TGTGCCAGCAGTCTAGGGGCGGCGGAGACCCAGTACTTC